This T cell receptor (beta chain) was identified during a study of blood T cell repertoires in COVID-19. Study-level background: The United States, Italy and Spain supplied acute and convalescent COVID-19 samples. Nucleic acid was either cDNA or gDNA, and it came from T cells, B-cell-depleted T cells, or PBMCs.

The assay was immunoSEQ multiplex PCR, and TCRdb's table has in-frame clones only and misses some. Of fewer than 500,000 clones in the sample, roughly nine tenths were seen once. Germline V gene sequence: CDR1 KGHSH, CDR2 LQKENI. This CDR3 contains 14 residues. The V and J ends lost 3 bases and 7 bases respectively, with 15 bases between them. The V and J genes are TRBV18 and TRBJ1-2; D call uncertain. Sequencing was performed on PBMCs or T cells enriched from blood (not recorded which). The sequence was obtained from a woman between 18 and 30 years old with acute COVID-19. The CDR3 loop is CASSPDPAGPGYTF. CDR3 bases: TGTGCCAGCTCACCCGACCCCGCGGGTCCTGGCTACACCTTC.